Each of the 31 T cell receptor beta chains below was sequenced from the same sample in a study of T cell responses to AZD1222 COVID-19 vaccine. The assay was immunoSEQ multiplex PCR, and TCRdb's table has in-frame clones only and misses some. The sample yields 150,000 to 200,000 clones, 85% to 95% seen once. The material was peripheral blood, obtained 28 days after the second AZD1222 dose. Source of these receptors: an adult who received the AZD1222 COVID-19 vaccine.

J is TRBJ2-1 and V is TRBV19, with 11 bases that match TRBD1. The germline V gene encodes CDR1 LNHDA and CDR2 SQIVND (reference sequence). The V gene end was trimmed by 9 bases and the J gene end by 7 bases; junction bases not matched to a gene: 11. This CDR3 region has 15 residues. The CDR3 loop reads CARALGQGAMNEQFF. CDR3 bases: TGTGCCAGGGCCCTAGGACAGGGGGCTATGAATGAGCAGTTCTTC. Together with reference TRBV19 and TRBJ2-1, the CDR3 gives the full variable domain: DGGITQSPKYLFRKEGQNVTLSCEQNLNHDAMYWYRQDPGQGLRLIYYSQIVNDFQKGDIAEGYSVSREKKESFPLTVTSAQKNPTAFYLCARALGQGAMNEQFFGPGTRLTVL.

In regard to this clone: Other DNA variants within this sample encode the same CDR3. The V call is TRBV6-5, the J call TRBJ2-3; no firm D call. The CDR3 has 14 amino acids. V dropped 0 bases and J dropped 0 bases, with 4 bases sitting between them. Per germline, CDR1 MNHEY and CDR2 SVGAGI. The CDR3 DNA sequence: TGTGCCAGCAGTTACTCGGCGAGCACAGATACGCAGTATTTT. Translated, it gives CASSYSASTDTQYF.

The chain links TRBV5-4 to TRBJ1-1, with D possibly TRBD1 on 6 matching bases. The germline V gene encodes CDR1 SGHNT and CDR2 YYREEE (reference sequence). The CDR3 is 12 amino acids. V was pared by 3 bases and J by 5 bases, with 8 bases between. The CDR3 nucleotides read TGTGCCAGCAGCTACAGGGAAACTGAAGCTTTCTTT. Protein sequence: CASSYRETEAFF.

This clone has only one observation. As DNA, the CDR3 is TGTGCCAGCAGTTCCCTCGGACAGCTAAGTAACTATGGCTACACCTTC. This codes for CASSSLGQLSNYGYTF. The rearrangement links TRBV6-2 or TRBV6-3 to TRBJ1-2, with D perhaps matching TRBD1 (6 bases). The V end was cut by 4 bases, the J end by 1 base, with 16 bases between. CDR1 MNHEY and CDR2 SVGEGT come from the germline V gene. CDR3 size: 16 residues.

V is TRBV3-1 (or the pseudogene TRBV3-2) and J is TRBJ1-1; TRBD1 might be the D (6 bases). CDR1 and CDR2 from the germline V gene are LGHDT and YNNKEL (reference sequence). The CDR3 sequence is 17 residues long. V dropped 0 bases and J dropped 2 bases, with 16 bases sitting between them. The DNA for the CDR3 is TGTGCCAGCAGCCAAGATCTACCTCGGACAGCCAACACTGAAGCTTTCTTT. Protein: CASSQDLPRTANTEAFF.

The rearrangement uses TRBV7-9 and TRBJ2-7; 9 bases map to TRBD1. The CDR3 has 13 residues. Germline V gives CDR1 SEHNR, CDR2 FQNEAQ (reference sequence). V was clipped by 6 bases and J by 5 bases; unmatched bases: 5. As DNA, the CDR3 is TGTGCCAGCAGTCTGGACAGGGGCCACGAGCAGTACTTC. It codes for CASSLDRGHEQYF.

The CDR3 region has the DNA TGTGCCAGCAGCTTGGTCGGGAGATGGACCGGAACCTACACCTTC. Translating it yields CASSLVGRWTGTYTF. This sequence joins TRBV5-8 and TRBJ1-2; no clear D gene. With 0 bases removed from V and 10 bases from J, the gap between germline ends came to 19 bases. The CDR3 extends over 15 amino acids. Germline CDR1 and CDR2: SGHTS and YDEGEE.

This chain links TRBV5-4 with TRBJ1-2; no definite D call. CDR3 size: 12 residues. The germline gives CDR1 SGHNT, CDR2 YYREEE (reference sequence). The V gene lost 0 bases and the J gene lost 6 bases, with 6 bases spanning the gap. The CDR3: CASSLGGNGYTF. Here the CDR3 DNA reads TGTGCCAGCAGCTTGGGAGGTAATGGCTACACCTTC.

This clone was seen a handful of times. V gene TRBV9 combines with J gene TRBJ1-1; D not certain. Germline V gives CDR1 SGDLS, CDR2 YYNGEE. This CDR3 has 14 amino acids. V was pared by 0 bases and J by 1 base, with 7 bases between. The CDR3 reads CASSVGRPNTEAFF. The CDR3 nucleotides read TGTGCCAGCAGCGTAGGACGGCCGAACACTGAAGCTTTCTTT.

The J gene is TRBJ2-1, the V gene TRBV6-5; D is undetermined. CDR3 length: 13 residues. Per the germline V gene, CDR1 is MNHEY and CDR2 is SVGAGI. Trimming removed 0 bases at V and 5 bases at J, with 5 bases between. The CDR3 nucleotides are TGTGCCAGCAGTTACTCTGGTAACAATGAGCAGTTCTTC. Encoded protein: CASSYSGNNEQFF.

The rearrangement links TRBV28 to TRBJ1-5; weak D call: TRBD1 (5 bases). Trimming stripped 3 bases from V and 3 bases from J, with 12 bases between. The CDR3 is 15 amino acids. Germline CDR1 reads MDHEN; CDR2 reads SYDVKM. The DNA for the CDR3 is TGTGCCAGCAGTTTTGGGGGACCGATCAATCAGCCCCAGCATTTT. It translates to CASSFGGPINQPQHF.

V usage is TRBV18 and J usage is TRBJ2-2; no definite D call. This CDR3 comprises 13 residues. Germline lookup yields CDR1 KGHSH and CDR2 LQKENI. The V gene lost 2 bases and the J gene lost 1 base, with 2 bases spanning the gap. The CDR3 loop reads CASSPGNTGELFF. CDR3 bases: TGTGCCAGCTCACCAGGGAACACCGGGGAGCTGTTTTTT.

V and J are TRBV12-5 and TRBJ1-1; TRBD1 is a possible D gene (5 bases). Trimming left V 0 bases short and J 2 bases short, with 13 bases between. Germline V CDR1 and CDR2: LGHNT, FRNRAP. The CDR3 runs to 16 residues. In DNA, the CDR3 is TGTGCTAGTGGTTTGGTACGAAAAGGGGTTAACACTGAAGCTTTCTTT. This codes for CASGLVRKGVNTEAFF.

The chain joins TRBV5-5 to TRBJ2-7; TRBD2 matches 9 bases. The CDR3 sequence is 15 residues long. V lost 3 bases and J lost 1; bases outside the gene matches: 5. Germline-derived CDR1 and CDR2 are SGHKS and YYEKEE (reference sequence). The DNA of the CDR3 is TGTGCCAGCAGCTCTAGCGGGACGGCTTCCTACGAGCAGTACTTC. Amino acid sequence: CASSSSGTASYEQYF.

The chain has TRBV7-6 and TRBJ1-6, with 8 bases aligning to TRBD1. After removal of 5 bases from V and 7 bases from J, the junction contained 10 bases not matched to a gene. Per germline, CDR1 SGHVS and CDR2 FNYEAQ. The CDR3 runs to 16 residues. The CDR3 loop is CASSPRTGRGNSPLHF. In DNA form, the CDR3 reads TGTGCCAGCAGCCCTAGGACAGGGAGAGGAAATTCACCCCTCCACTTT.

The chain combines TRBV28 with TRBJ2-7; 7 bases match TRBD1. The CDR3 length is 16 residues. The germline gives CDR1 MDHEN, CDR2 SYDVKM. V gave up 5 bases and J gave up 2 bases; unmatched junction bases: 12. CDR3 residues: CASSQQSGTDPYEQYF. The CDR3 coding sequence is TGTGCCAGCAGTCAGCAATCCGGGACAGACCCCTACGAGCAGTACTTC.

This rearrangement joins TRBV4-2 to TRBJ1-5; D unclear. The V gene's germline CDR1 is LGHNA and CDR2 YNFKEQ. Trimming stripped 0 bases from V and 2 bases from J, with 11 bases between. The CDR3 totals 16 residues. In DNA form, the CDR3 reads TGTGCCAGCAGCCAAGAAAACACCCTTGGCAATCAGCCCCAGCATTTT. Translated, it gives CASSQENTLGNQPQHF.

The chain has TRBV7-2 and TRBJ2-5; D possibly corresponds to TRBD2 (5 bases). Germline-derived CDR1 and CDR2 are SGHTA and FQGNSA. V gave up 0 bases and J gave up 5 bases, with 13 bases separating them. The CDR3 totals 15 residues. CDR3 nucleotide sequence: TGTGCCAGCAGCTTAGCGGGCGGGCAGTCGGAGACCCAGTACTTC. Protein product: CASSLAGGQSETQYF. Full variable domain (rest looked up from reference TRBV7-2 and TRBJ2-5): GAGVSQSPSNKVTEKGKDVELRCDPISGHTALYWYRQSLGQGLEFLIYFQGNSAPDKSGLPSDRFSAERTGGSVSTLTIQRTQQEDSAVYLCASSLAGGQSETQYFGPGTRLLVL.

The rearrangement uses TRBV7-9 and TRBJ2-5, with 12 bases lining up with TRBD1. Trimming removed 5 bases from V and 4 bases from J; junction bases left unmatched: 11. CDR1 SEHNR and CDR2 FQNEAQ come from the germline V gene (reference sequence). The CDR3 is made up of 17 amino acids. CDR3 nucleotide sequence: TGTGCCAGCAGCCCCCTTCCGGGACAGGGGGCCGGAGAGACCCAGTACTTC. Translating gives CASSPLPGQGAGETQYF.

This clone has a single count. The V and J genes are TRBV6-5 and TRBJ2-7; D is unresolved. Germline V lookup: CDR1 MNHEY, CDR2 SVGAGI. CDR3 length equals 15 residues. The V and J ends lost 0 bases and 0 bases respectively, with 9 bases between them. CDR3 in amino acids: CASSYSGYPSYEQYF. The CDR3, as DNA: TGTGCCAGCAGTTACTCGGGATACCCCTCCTACGAGCAGTACTTC.

This chain joins TRBV13 and TRBJ2-5, with 7 bases that match TRBD1. Germline V gene data show CDR1 as PRHDT and CDR2 as FYEKMQ (reference sequence). The CDR3 loop spans 17 amino acids. Losses at the gene ends were 0 bases for V and 4 bases for J; bases not matched to a gene: 11. CDR3 coding DNA: TGTGCCAGCAGCTTAGGCCAAAAAGGGGGCTTTGGAGAGACCCAGTACTTC. Residues: CASSLGQKGGFGETQYF.

The chain is built from TRBV24-1 and TRBJ2-1; 15 bases are shared with TRBD2. The germline V gene has CDR1 KGHDR and CDR2 SFDVKD. Trimming at V came to 3 bases and at J to 8 bases, leaving 4 bases not matched to a gene. The CDR3 totals 16 residues. The chain's CDR3 is CATSDGLAGGPYEQFF. As DNA, the CDR3 is TGTGCCACCAGTGATGGACTAGCGGGAGGGCCATATGAGCAGTTCTTC.

The chain joins TRBV28 to TRBJ1-3; D is unresolved. CDR1 is MDHEN and CDR2 is SYDVKM in the germline V gene. This CDR3 contains 14 residues. Between the trimmed V and J ends, which lost 2 bases and 0 bases, there was a span of 5 bases. CDR3 nucleotides: TGTGCCAGCAGTTTAGAAGTCTCTGGAAACACCATATATTTT. As protein: CASSLEVSGNTIYF.

CDR3 region: CAWSVMAGLTGELFF. The CDR3, as DNA: TGTGCCTGGAGTGTAATGGCAGGGCTCACCGGGGAGCTGTTTTTT. The rearrangement links TRBV30 to TRBJ2-2, with D possibly matching TRBD1 (5 bases). Between the trimmed V and J ends, which lost 0 bases and 4 bases, there was a span of 12 bases. There are 15 residues in the CDR3. CDR1 and CDR2 from the germline V gene are GTSNPN and SVGIG (reference sequence).

V is TRBV7-9 and J is TRBJ2-1; 8 bases match TRBD2. V gave up 1 base and J gave up 8 bases; unmatched junction bases: 10. Germline assignment: CDR1 SEHNR and CDR2 FQNEAQ (reference sequence). The CDR3 loop spans 16 amino acids. CDR3 nucleotide sequence: TGTGCCAGCAGCTTAGAAGGCGGGAGGTTTATCTATGAGCAGTTCTTC. Protein sequence: CASSLEGGRFIYEQFF.

The chain employs TRBV6-5 and TRBJ1-3, with a tentative D call TRBD1 (5 bases). V shed 6 bases and J shed 0 bases, with 12 bases lying between them. CDR3 size: 15 residues. CDR1 and CDR2 (germline): MNHEY, SVGAGI. The CDR3 nucleotides are TGTGCCAGCAGACACGCCACAGGCTCTGGAAACACCATATATTTT. It is translated as CASRHATGSGNTIYF.

CDR3: CASSWAGGVGYEQYF. The CDR3 nucleotides read TGTGCCAGCAGTTGGGCGGGCGGAGTAGGCTACGAGCAGTACTTC. The chain couples TRBV28 to TRBJ2-7, with TRBD2 as a possible D gene (5 bases). This CDR3 is built from 15 residues. The V end was cut by 4 bases, the J end by 3 bases, with 16 bases between. Per the germline V gene, CDR1 is MDHEN and CDR2 is SYDVKM.

This chain connects TRBV19 to TRBJ2-1; tentatively, D is TRBD1 (7 bases). The V and J ends lost 6 bases and 8 bases respectively, with 20 bases between them. The germline V gene encodes CDR1 LNHDA and CDR2 SQIVND (reference sequence). This CDR3 spans 15 amino acids. CDR3 nucleotides: TGTGCCAGTAGGTCAGGGGGGACCGGTTTGGATGAGCAGTTCTTC. Protein sequence: CASRSGGTGLDEQFF. The complete variable domain, with remaining parts taken from reference TRBV19 and TRBJ2-1, reads DGGITQSPKYLFRKEGQNVTLSCEQNLNHDAMYWYRQDPGQGLRLIYYSQIVNDFQKGDIAEGYSVSREKKESFPLTVTSAQKNPTAFYLCASRSGGTGLDEQFFGPGTRLTVL.

This clone has just a few counts. The chain recombines TRBV27 with TRBJ1-2; D possibly corresponds to TRBD1 (5 bases). CDR1 MNHEY and CDR2 SMNVEV come from the germline V gene (reference sequence). The length of the CDR3 is 14 residues. The ends were cut back, 5 bases at V and 7 bases at J, with 17 bases in the middle. The CDR3 region is CASSTPGRRGGYTF. CDR3 DNA sequence: TGTGCCAGCAGTACCCCGGGCCGAAGGGGTGGCTACACCTTC.

The chain combines TRBV6-5 with TRBJ2-7, with TRBD1 as a possible D gene (5 bases). V was clipped by 6 bases and J by 6 bases, with 15 bases between them. The V gene's germline CDR1 is MNHEY and CDR2 SVGAGI. The CDR3 sequence is 13 residues long. CDR3 DNA: TGTGCCAGCAGAGGTGGGGCCCCAGTCGAGCAGTACTTC. Translation: CASRGGAPVEQYF.

The genes are TRBV9 and TRBJ1-3; 11 bases line up with TRBD1. Germline CDR1 reads SGDLS; CDR2 reads YYNGEE. The CDR3 is 16 amino acids. V lost 2 bases, J lost 3 bases, and 4 bases stayed unmatched. Here the CDR3 reads CASSVGQGAYGNTIYF. As DNA, the CDR3 is TGTGCCAGCAGCGTCGGACAGGGGGCCTATGGAAACACCATATATTTT.